This paragraph covers one TCR beta chain sequence. This sample is drawn from a study of CD8 T cells in Susac syndrome. Germline V CDR1 and CDR2: MNHEY, SVGAGI. This CDR3 contains 15 residues. Trimming removed 0 bases from V and 6 bases from J, with 12 bases in between. Random hexamers were used to reverse transcribe roughly 0.45 to 1 ug of RNA. An immunoSEQ multiplex PCR amplified TCR beta CDR3 over 54 Vbeta and 13 Jbeta. In TCRdb, the immunoSEQ multiplex PCR reads were re-called with MiXCR into one record per CDR3 protein. The profile shows 150,000 to 200,000 distinct CDR3 sequences, around 94% of them singletons.

This sequence joins TRBV6-5 and TRBJ1-5; perhaps TRBD1 as D (6 bases). The TCR comes from a human donor in good health. Sequences were obtained from CD4+ T cells from PBMCs. DNA for the CDR3: TGTGCCAGCAGTTACTCGCCACAGGGAGGTCAGCCCCAGCATTTT. Protein: CASSYSPQGGQPQHF.